Below, 6 T cell receptor beta chains from the same sample are listed, as sequenced in a study of beta chain features in type 1 diabetes. Expressed TCRB transcripts were sequenced after all isolated RNA was converted to cDNA. Data came from immunoSEQ multiplex PCR; TCRdb stores just in-frame clones and leaves some out. This sample carries hundreds of thousands of clones, around 15% of them seen once, and the ten largest clones take about 0.087%. Material: naive CD4+ T cells from blood. All receptors derive from a man between 18 and 29 years old in good health.

This clone has more than one count but fewer than ten. Other DNA variants within this sample encode the same CDR3. The chain has TRBV7-2 and TRBJ2-5, with 16 bases that match TRBD2. V gave up 3 bases and J gave up 2 bases; unmatched junction bases: 0. Germline V gene sequence: CDR1 SGHTA, CDR2 FQGNSA. The CDR3 contains 16 residues. The CDR3 nucleotides are TGTGCCAGCAGCTTGGGACTAGCGGGAGGGCAAGAGACCCAGTACTTC. Translation gives CASSLGLAGGQETQYF.

This clone was seen a few times. The rearrangement links TRBV7-8 to TRBJ2-2; 8 nucleotides agree with TRBD1. This CDR3 contains 17 residues. V dropped 5 bases and J dropped 7; count of bases not matched to a gene: 15. Germline V lookup: CDR1 SGHVS, CDR2 FQNEAQ. As DNA, the CDR3 is TGTGCCAGCAGCCATGAGTCTCGGACAGGGTATCGCGGGGAGCTGTTTTTT. Protein: CASSHESRTGYRGELFF.

This clone was observed a handful of times. The sample has other DNA sequences that encode this CDR3 too. The rearrangement joins TRBV28 to TRBJ2-7; tentative D call: TRBD1 (5 bases). Germline values: CDR1 MDHEN, CDR2 SYDVKM. V shed 6 bases and J shed 1 base, with 7 bases lying between them. The CDR3 extends over 12 amino acids. In DNA form, the CDR3 reads TGTGCCAGCAGATCAGGGTCCTACGAGCAGTACTTC. Translation: CASRSGSYEQYF. Drawing the rest from reference TRBV28 and TRBJ2-7, the complete variable domain is DVKVTQSSRYLVKRTGEKVFLECVQDMDHENMFWYRQDPGLGLRLIYFSYDVKMKEKGDIPEGYSVSREKKERFSLILESASTNQTSMYLCASRSGSYEQYFGPGTRLTVT.

The V gene is TRBV5-6, the J gene TRBJ2-5; tentatively, D is TRBD1 (5 bases). Germline V gene sequence: CDR1 SGHDT, CDR2 YYEEEE. Trimming removed 2 bases from V and 2 bases from J, with 7 bases in between. The CDR3 is 13 amino acids. The CDR3 loop is CASSFGAQETQYF. The CDR3 DNA follows: TGTGCCAGCAGCTTTGGGGCACAAGAGACCCAGTACTTC.

As regards this clone: A read error may be the cause here, since a much bigger clone is one base away. The chain couples TRBV7-2 to TRBJ1-1; maybe TRBD1 (5 bases). The V end lost 1 base, the J end lost 4 bases, and 7 bases lay between the germline ends. Germline-derived CDR1 and CDR2 are SGHTA and FQGNSA. The CDR3 consists of 13 residues. Here the CDR3 reads CASSLGGSTEAFF. DNA of the CDR3: TGTGCCAGCAGCTTAGGGGGGAGCACTGAAGCTTTCTTT.

This clone was observed a handful of times. V gene TRBV7-9 combines with J gene TRBJ1-2, with 8 nucleotides matching TRBD1. CDR3 size: 14 residues. Germline-derived CDR1 and CDR2 are SEHNR and FQNEAQ (reference sequence). The J segment lost 4 bases and the V segment lost 5 bases, leaving 6 bases of the junction unmatched. The CDR3 nucleotides read TGTGCCAGCAGCCCGGACAGGGCCGCCTATGGCTACACCTTC. Its protein product is CASSPDRAAYGYTF.